The 21 T cell receptor beta chains given below trace back to one sample, sequenced in a study of shared clonotypes between healthy human individuals. Libraries were prepared by immunoSEQ multiplex PCR; TCRdb keeps only in-frame clonotypes and omits some of them. The sample has some 240,000 clones, 65% seen once; the top ten hold approximately 12%. Sequenced sample: memory CD4+ T cells sorted from blood. Subset denoted: CD45RA-negative fraction. These receptors came from a man aged 25 to 45 in good health.

This chain connects TRBV7-2 to TRBJ2-7; D is possibly TRBD2 (6 bases). V was trimmed by 5 bases and J by 1 base, leaving 12 bases between them. Germline CDR1 reads SGHTA; CDR2 reads FQGNSA. This CDR3 is 14 amino acids long. CDR3 coding DNA: TGTGCCAGCAGCCCTAGCGTAGGTTCCTACGAGCAGTACTTC. The encoded protein is CASSPSVGSYEQYF. Full variable domain (missing parts from reference TRBV7-2 and TRBJ2-7): GAGVSQSPSNKVTEKGKDVELRCDPISGHTALYWYRQSLGQGLEFLIYFQGNSAPDKSGLPSDRFSAERTGGSVSTLTIQRTQQEDSAVYLCASSPSVGSYEQYFGPGTRLTVT.

The V gene is TRBV5-4, the J gene TRBJ2-3; D call uncertain. The CDR3 runs to 17 residues. CDR1 and CDR2 (germline): SGHNT, YYREEE (reference sequence). V dropped 0 bases and J dropped 4 bases, with 18 bases sitting between them. The CDR3 DNA sequence: TGTGCCAGCAGCTTGGATCCCAAAGTCCTTTCCGCAGATACGCAGTATTTT. The encoded protein is CASSLDPKVLSADTQYF.

The genes are TRBV28 and TRBJ2-2; tentatively, D is TRBD2 (7 bases). The CDR3 is 18 amino acids. Germline V CDR1 and CDR2: MDHEN, SYDVKM. Deletions cut 6 bases from V and 7 bases from J, with 27 bases between. CDR3 residues: CASSPPKGSGGSGGELFF. CDR3 bases: TGTGCCAGCAGCCCACCTAAGGGGTCGGGGGGCAGTGGCGGGGAGCTGTTTTTT.

The chain is built from TRBV19 and TRBJ2-1; 10 bases line up with TRBD2. J gave up 4 bases and V 5 bases, and 11 bases lay outside the gene matches. Per germline, CDR1 LNHDA and CDR2 SQIVND (reference sequence). The CDR3 loop spans 17 amino acids. The CDR3 sequence is CASSPRAGTSAYNEQFF. Here the CDR3 DNA reads TGTGCCAGTAGTCCGCGTGCCGGGACTAGCGCTTACAATGAGCAGTTCTTC.

This clone was counted many times. The chain couples TRBV6-4 to TRBJ2-3; no reliable D call. This CDR3 spans 15 amino acids. V was trimmed by 6 bases and J by 0 bases, leaving 13 bases between them. The germline V gene encodes CDR1 MRHNA and CDR2 SNTAGT. DNA of the CDR3: TGTGCCAGCAGAACTGCTCACGGTAGCACAGATACGCAGTATTTT. Translation gives CASRTAHGSTDTQYF.

The chain has TRBV29-1 and TRBJ2-7; 12 bases are shared with TRBD2. V shed 5 bases, J shed 3 bases, and the junction held 2 bases outside the gene matches. The CDR3 has 13 amino acids. CDR1 and CDR2 from the germline V gene are SQVTM and ANQGSEA. CDR3 bases: TGCAGCGTTAGGACTAGCGGGGACTACGAGCAGTACTTC. Translated: CSVRTSGDYEQYF.

The chain recombines TRBV9 with TRBJ2-7; unclear D gene. CDR3 length: 14 amino acids. The ends were cut back, 0 bases at V and 2 bases at J, with 9 bases in the middle. Per germline, CDR1 SGDLS and CDR2 YYNGEE. The DNA of the CDR3 is TGTGCCAGCAGCGTAGGTCCGGCTACCTACGAGCAGTACTTC. As protein: CASSVGPATYEQYF.

This clone has more than one count but fewer than ten. This chain uses TRBV10-1 with TRBJ2-2, with D hard to call. Deletions cut 4 bases from V and 2 bases from J, with 5 bases between. The germline V gene encodes CDR1 WNHNN and CDR2 SYGVQD (reference sequence). The CDR3 has 13 amino acids. CDR3 sequence (DNA): TGCGCCAGCAGTGGGGCCAACACCGGGGAGCTGTTTTTT. Amino acid sequence: CASSGANTGELFF.

This clone has ten or more counts. The rearrangement uses TRBV5-1 and TRBJ2-3; D tentatively fits TRBD1 or TRBD2 (5 bases each). The CDR3 loop spans 14 amino acids. Trimming took 3 bases from V and 2 from J, leaving 10 bases between them. Germline CDR1 reads SGHRS; CDR2 reads YFSETQ. The CDR3 nucleotides are TGCGCCAGCAGCTCCCAGGGAGTCACAGATACGCAGTATTTT. Its protein is CASSSQGVTDTQYF.

This clone was counted a single time. This chain links TRBV5-6 with TRBJ2-1, with D unclear. V was trimmed by 1 base and J by 4 bases, leaving 12 bases between them. The CDR3 contains 15 residues. The germline V gene encodes CDR1 SGHDT and CDR2 YYEEEE. The CDR3 reads CASSLPTKVYNEQFF. The CDR3 DNA follows: TGTGCCAGCAGCTTGCCAACTAAGGTGTACAATGAGCAGTTCTTC.

This clone occurred many times. The V and J genes are TRBV28 and TRBJ2-7; TRBD2 matches 11 bases. The CDR3 has 16 amino acids. J lost 1 base, V lost 3 bases, and 5 bases had no gene match. Germline CDR1 is MDHEN and CDR2 is SYDVKM. The CDR3 DNA reads TGTGCCAGCAGTTTGGTAGGGACTAGCGGTTCCTACGAGCAGTACTTC. Amino acids: CASSLVGTSGSYEQYF.

This chain links TRBV29-1 with TRBJ2-7, with D hard to call. Germline V gives CDR1 SQVTM, CDR2 ANQGSEA. Trimming took off 4 bases at V and 4 bases at J, with 14 bases between the two ends. The CDR3 totals 13 residues. The CDR3 loop reads CSVAPPPGYEQYF. The CDR3, as DNA: TGCAGCGTTGCTCCCCCCCCCGGGTACGAGCAGTACTTC.

V gene TRBV7-8 combines with J gene TRBJ2-1, with 12 bases identical to TRBD2. The CDR3 is made up of 15 amino acids. V was pared by 5 bases and J by 4 bases, with 3 bases of the junction left unmatched. Germline V gene data show CDR1 as SGHVS and CDR2 as FQNEAQ. The CDR3 protein is CASSNGLAGYNEQFF. The CDR3 nucleotides read TGTGCCAGCAGCAACGGACTAGCGGGGTACAATGAGCAGTTCTTC. The whole variable domain, filled in from reference TRBV7-8 and TRBJ2-1, reads GAGVSQSPRYKVAKRGQDVALRCDPISGHVSLFWYQQALGQGPEFLTYFQNEAQLDKSGLPSDRFFAERPEGSVSTLKIQRTQQEDSAVYLCASSNGLAGYNEQFFGPGTRLTVL.

The rearrangement links TRBV4-2 to TRBJ1-2; no definite D call. Germline CDR1 reads LGHNA; CDR2 reads YNFKEQ. The V gene lost 0 bases and the J gene lost 8 bases, with 22 bases spanning the gap. This CDR3 is 17 amino acids long. CDR3 in amino acids: CASSQDLIERARGGYTF. The CDR3, as DNA: TGTGCCAGCAGCCAAGATTTAATTGAACGTGCCCGAGGGGGCTACACCTTC.

The chain combines TRBV11-3 with TRBJ2-7, with TRBD1 identical over 7 bases. The length of the CDR3 is 16 residues. Germline CDR1 SGHNT, CDR2 YENEEA. V trimming: 5 bases; J trimming: 2 bases; junction bases outside the gene matches: 12. The CDR3 sequence is CASSAPRGRVTYEQYF. The CDR3 region has the DNA TGTGCCAGCAGCGCACCAAGGGGGCGAGTTACCTACGAGCAGTACTTC.

This chain links TRBV7-9 with TRBJ2-1; D is possibly TRBD2 (6 bases). V lost 1 base and J 2 bases, leaving 9 bases between the germline ends. CDR3 length: 15 residues. The V gene's germline CDR1 is SEHNR and CDR2 FQNEAQ (reference sequence). CDR3 DNA: TGTGCCAGCAGCTTAGGGGGGGAGCCCTACAATGAGCAGTTCTTC. Encoded protein: CASSLGGEPYNEQFF.

This chain uses TRBV6-4 with TRBJ2-7, with TRBD2 identical over 8 bases. V gave up 5 bases and J gave up 3 bases; unmatched junction bases: 9. Germline loops: CDR1 MRHNA, CDR2 SNTAGT. CDR3 size: 15 residues. DNA for the CDR3: TGTGCCAGCAGTCCGGGGGCTAGCGGGTTCTACGAGCAGTACTTC. It codes for CASSPGASGFYEQYF.

The J gene is TRBJ1-4, the V gene TRBV7-9, with 8 bases fitting TRBD1. In germline, CDR1 is SEHNR, CDR2 FQNEAQ (reference sequence). This CDR3 region has 18 residues. Unmatched junction bases numbered 16, after V lost 5 bases and J lost 5 bases. CDR3 protein: CASSPPDWSTGENEKLFF. In DNA, the CDR3 is TGTGCCAGCAGCCCCCCGGATTGGTCGACAGGGGAAAATGAAAAACTGTTTTTT.

This sequence joins TRBV6-1 and TRBJ1-5; unclear D gene. Germline V gene lookup returns CDR1 MNHNS and CDR2 SASEGT. The CDR3 is 14 residues long. The V gene lost 7 bases and the J gene lost 0 bases, with 10 bases spanning the gap. The CDR3 protein is CASTQHYSNQPQHF. The CDR3 DNA follows: TGTGCCAGCACCCAACACTATAGCAATCAGCCCCAGCATTTT.

The chain combines TRBV18 with TRBJ2-7; 8 nucleotides match TRBD2. This CDR3 contains 16 residues. With V trimmed by 4 bases and J by 1 base, 9 bases remained unmatched. Germline CDR1 reads KGHSH; CDR2 reads LQKENI. In DNA form, the CDR3 reads TGTGCCAGCTCACGGGCTAGCGGGCGCCCTTCCTACGAGCAGTACTTC. Translation: CASSRASGRPSYEQYF. Complete variable domain (other parts from reference TRBV18 and TRBJ2-7): NAGVMQNPRHLVRRRGQEARLRCSPMKGHSHVYWYRQLPEEGLKFMVYLQKENIIDESGMPKERFSAEFPKEGPSILRIQQVVRGDSAAYFCASSRASGRPSYEQYFGPGTRLTVT.

As for this clone: This CDR3 is also generated by other DNA sequences in the sample. This chain joins TRBV7-2 and TRBJ2-7; D is perhaps TRBD2 (5 bases). CDR1 is SGHTA, CDR2 FQGNSA, per germline. V was clipped by 0 bases and J by 6 bases, with 6 bases between them. CDR3 length equals 12 residues. CDR3 DNA sequence: TGTGCCAGCAGCTTAGCGGGGAGCGAGCAGTACTTC. It codes for CASSLAGSEQYF.